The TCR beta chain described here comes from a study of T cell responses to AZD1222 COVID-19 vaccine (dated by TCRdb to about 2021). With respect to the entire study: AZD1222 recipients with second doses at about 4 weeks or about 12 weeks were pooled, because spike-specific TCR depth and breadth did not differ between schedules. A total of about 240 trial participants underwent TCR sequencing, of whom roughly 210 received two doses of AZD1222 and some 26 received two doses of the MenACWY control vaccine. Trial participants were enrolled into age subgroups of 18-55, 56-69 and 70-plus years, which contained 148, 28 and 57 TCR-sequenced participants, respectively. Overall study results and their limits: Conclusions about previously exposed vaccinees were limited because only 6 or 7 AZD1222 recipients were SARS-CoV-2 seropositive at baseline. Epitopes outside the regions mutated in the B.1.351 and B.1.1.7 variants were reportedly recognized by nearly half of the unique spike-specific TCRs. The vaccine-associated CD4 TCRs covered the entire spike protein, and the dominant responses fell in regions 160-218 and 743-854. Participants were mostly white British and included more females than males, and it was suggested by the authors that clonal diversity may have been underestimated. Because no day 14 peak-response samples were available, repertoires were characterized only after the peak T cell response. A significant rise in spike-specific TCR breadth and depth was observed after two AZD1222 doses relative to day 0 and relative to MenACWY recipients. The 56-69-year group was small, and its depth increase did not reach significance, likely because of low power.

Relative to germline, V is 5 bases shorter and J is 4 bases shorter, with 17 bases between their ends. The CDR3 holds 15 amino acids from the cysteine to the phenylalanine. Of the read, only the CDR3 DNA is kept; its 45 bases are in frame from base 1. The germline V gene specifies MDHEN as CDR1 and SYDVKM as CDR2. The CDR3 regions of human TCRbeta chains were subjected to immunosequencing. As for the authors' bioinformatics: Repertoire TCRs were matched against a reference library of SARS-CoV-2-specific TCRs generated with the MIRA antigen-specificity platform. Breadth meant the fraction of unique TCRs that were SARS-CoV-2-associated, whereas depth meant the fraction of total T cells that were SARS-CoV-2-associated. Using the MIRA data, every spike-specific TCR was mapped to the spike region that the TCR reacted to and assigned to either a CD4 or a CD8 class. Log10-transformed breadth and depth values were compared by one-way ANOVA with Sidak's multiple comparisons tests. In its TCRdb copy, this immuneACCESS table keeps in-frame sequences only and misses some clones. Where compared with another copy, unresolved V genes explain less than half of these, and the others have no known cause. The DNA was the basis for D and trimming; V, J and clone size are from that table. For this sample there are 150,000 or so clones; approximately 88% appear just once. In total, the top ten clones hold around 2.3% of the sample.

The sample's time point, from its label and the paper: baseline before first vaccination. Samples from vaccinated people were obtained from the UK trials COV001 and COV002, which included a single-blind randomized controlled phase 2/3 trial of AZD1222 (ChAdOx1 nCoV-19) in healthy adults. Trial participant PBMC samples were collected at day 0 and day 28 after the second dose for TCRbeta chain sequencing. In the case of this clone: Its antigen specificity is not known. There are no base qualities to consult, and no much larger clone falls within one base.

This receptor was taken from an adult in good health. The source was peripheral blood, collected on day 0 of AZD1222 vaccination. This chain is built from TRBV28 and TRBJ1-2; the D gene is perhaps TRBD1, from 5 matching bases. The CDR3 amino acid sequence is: CASSLGVLGSYGYTF. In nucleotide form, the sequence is TGTGCCAGCAGTCTAGGGGTCTTGGGGAGCTATGGCTACACCTTC.